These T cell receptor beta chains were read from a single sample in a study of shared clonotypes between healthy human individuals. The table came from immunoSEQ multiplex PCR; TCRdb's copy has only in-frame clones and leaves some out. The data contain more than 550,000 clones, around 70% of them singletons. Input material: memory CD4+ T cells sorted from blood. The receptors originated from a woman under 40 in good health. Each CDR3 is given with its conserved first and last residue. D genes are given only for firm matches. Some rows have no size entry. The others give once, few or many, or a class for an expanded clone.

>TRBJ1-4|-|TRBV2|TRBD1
CASSGQGEKLFF
TGTGCCAGCAGCGGACAGGGTGAAAAACTGTTTTTT
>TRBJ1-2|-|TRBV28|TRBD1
CASNRQGSVYGYTF
TGTGCCAGCAACCGACAGGGTTCGGTCTATGGCTACACCTTC
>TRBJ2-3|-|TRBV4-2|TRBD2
CASSPPPGLAWRDHLTDTQYF
TGTGCCAGCAGCCCACCCCCGGGACTAGCGTGGCGAGACCACCTCACAGATACGCAGTATTTT
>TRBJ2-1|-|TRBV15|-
CATSKSLTGAYNEQFF
TGTGCCACCAGCAAGTCCCTGACCGGAGCCTACAATGAGCAGTTCTTC
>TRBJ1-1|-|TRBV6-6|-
CASKDRRNTEAFF
TGTGCCAGTAAGGACAGACGAAACACTGAAGCTTTCTTT
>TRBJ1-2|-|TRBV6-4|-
CASSEGSNYGYTF
TGTGCCAGCAGTGAGGGCAGTAACTATGGCTACACCTTC
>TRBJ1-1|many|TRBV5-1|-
CASRFREGGTEAFF
TGCGCCAGCAGGTTTAGGGAAGGGGGCACTGAAGCTTTCTTT
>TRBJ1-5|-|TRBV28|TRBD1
CASSAGQGYNQPQHF
TGTGCCAGCAGTGCGGGACAGGGCTATAATCAGCCCCAGCATTTT
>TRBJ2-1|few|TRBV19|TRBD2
CASSIYGPSGSFEQFF
TGTGCCAGTAGTATATATGGTCCTAGCGGGAGTTTCGAGCAGTTCTTC
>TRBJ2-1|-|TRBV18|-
CASSPPHYNEQFF
TGTGCCAGCTCACCACCTCATTACAATGAGCAGTTCTTC
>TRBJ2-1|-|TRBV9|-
CASSPGTDNEQFF
TGTGCCAGCAGCCCCGGGACGGACAATGAGCAGTTCTTC
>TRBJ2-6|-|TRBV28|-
CASSLRISGANVLTF
TGTGCCAGCAGTTTAAGGATCTCTGGGGCCAACGTCCTGACTTTC
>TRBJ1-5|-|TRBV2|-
CASSDGGAGQPQHF
TGTGCCAGCAGTGACGGGGGCGCGGGACAGCCCCAGCATTTT
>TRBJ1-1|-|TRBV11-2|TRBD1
CASSLDRGTEAFF
TGTGCCAGCAGCCTGGACAGGGGGACTGAAGCTTTCTTT
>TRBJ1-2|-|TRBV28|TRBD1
CASSFRDRRGGYTF
TGTGCCAGCAGTTTCCGGGACAGGAGAGGTGGCTACACCTTC
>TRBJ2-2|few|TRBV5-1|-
CASSWEAGTFANTGELFF
TGCGCCAGCAGCTGGGAGGCCGGGACTTTCGCGAACACCGGGGAGCTGTTTTTT
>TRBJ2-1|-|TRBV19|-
CASSIGTNLYNEQFF
TGTGCCAGTAGTATCGGGACAAATCTCTACAATGAGCAGTTCTTC
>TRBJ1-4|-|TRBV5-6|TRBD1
CASSIRDRGGKLFF
TGTGCCAGCAGCATCCGGGACAGGGGTGGAAAACTGTTTTTT
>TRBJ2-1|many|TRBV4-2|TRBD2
CASSQDRLANEQFF
TGTGCCAGCAGCCAAGATCGACTAGCCAATGAGCAGTTCTTC
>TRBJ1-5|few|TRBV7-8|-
CASSSTEDQPQHF
TGTGCCAGCAGCTCGACAGAGGATCAGCCCCAGCATTTT
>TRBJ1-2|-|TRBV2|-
CASSETNGNYGYTF
TGTGCCAGCAGTGAGACGAACGGGAACTATGGCTACACCTTC
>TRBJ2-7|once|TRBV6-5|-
CASSRDRAGGEQYF
TGTGCCAGCAGTCGAGACAGAGCGGGTGGGGAGCAGTACTTC
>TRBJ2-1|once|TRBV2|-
CASSALGKQFF
TGTGCCAGCAGTGCGTTAGGAAAGCAGTTCTTC
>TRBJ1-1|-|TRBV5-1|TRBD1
CASSPGQGGTEAFF
TGCGCCAGCAGCCCTGGACAGGGGGGGACTGAAGCTTTCTTT
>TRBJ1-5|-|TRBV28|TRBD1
CASSLFGQVNQPQHF
TGTGCCAGCAGTTTATTCGGACAGGTCAATCAGCCCCAGCATTTT
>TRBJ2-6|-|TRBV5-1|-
CASSLAPGVQTRSGANVLTF
TGCGCCAGCAGCTTGGCCCCGGGGGTTCAAACCAGATCTGGGGCCAACGTCCTGACTTTC
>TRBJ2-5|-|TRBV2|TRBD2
CASTLTSLQETQYF
TGTGCCAGCACCCTGACTAGCCTCCAAGAGACCCAGTACTTC
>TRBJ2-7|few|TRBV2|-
CASSDLVAQVEQYF
TGTGCCAGCAGTGATTTAGTCGCACAAGTGGAGCAGTACTTC
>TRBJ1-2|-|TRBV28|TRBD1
CASRPHSQGAPGYTF
TGTGCCAGCAGACCTCATTCTCAGGGGGCACCTGGCTACACCTTC
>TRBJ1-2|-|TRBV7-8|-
CASSTQGGPGYTF
TGTGCCAGCAGCACTCAGGGAGGTCCTGGCTACACCTTC